This paragraph covers one T cell receptor beta chain sequence. The sample is drawn from a study of shared T cell receptors in the human thymus. CDR3 size: 15 residues. V gave up 6 bases and J gave up 0 bases; unmatched junction bases: 6. Germline CDR1 is SNHLY and CDR2 is FYNNEI. Generated by immunoSEQ multiplex PCR, the TCRdb table keeps only in-frame clones and is missing some. This table holds 500,000 to 850,000 clones, approximately 89% found once. These same data were also listed under a study on human thymus T cells. From that study: The source of the thymus tissue was resections taken during corrective heart surgery. Related research reported highly overlapping thymic repertoires among unrelated individuals.

V and J are TRBV2 and TRBJ2-7; 9 nucleotides agree with TRBD1. Sequenced material: thymocytes. The receptor comes from a boy less than two years old with a congenital heart defect. CDR3 DNA: TGTGCCAGCAGCGAGGACAGGGGCTCCTCCTACGAGCAGTACTTC. Translation gives CASSEDRGSSYEQYF.